A single T cell receptor (beta chain) is shown here with its context. The clone's antigen remains unknown. It has no much larger one-base neighbor in the sample; base qualities were not kept. Receptor libraries were prepared by the immunoSEQ multiplex PCR assay. Regarding the original processing steps: A statistical classification framework was built to diagnose cytomegalovirus status from the catalog of TCR beta chain sequences. Drawn from immuneACCESS, this table holds only the in-frame rearrangements with V and J called that TCRdb kept. Clones are partly lost; checked studies trace under half to an unresolved V gene and leave the rest unexplained. V, J and clone size were drawn from that table, and D and trimming were deduced from the DNA. Here the sample has under 200,000 clones; about 90% occur a single time. The top ten clonotypes cover around 3.1% of the sample. This specimen belongs to a study of cytomegalovirus exposure and HLA in healthy donors (dated by TCRdb to 2015 to 2018). The study in broad terms: According to a later analysis, one platform produced both the roughly 120 validation repertoires and the 670 or so repertoires of the first cohort. The aim of the study was to test whether cataloging public T cell receptors could identify signatures of past pathogen exposure. High-throughput TCR immunosequencing, statistical association of individual TCRs with disease status, and machine learning were combined to predict cytomegalovirus infection status. A separate validation cohort of about 110 different subjects was used in addition to the roughly 670-subject first cohort.

The CDR3 goes from the cysteine to the phenylalanine over 17 residues. Only the CDR3 region is kept as DNA, spanning 51 bases read in frame from base 1. Looking up the germline V gene yields CDR1 MGHRA and CDR2 YSYEKL. Clipping removes 1 base from V and 4 bases from J, with 7 as the unmatched junction base count. The donors belonged to the validation cohort of roughly 120 subjects, which was separate from the roughly 670-subject first cohort. On the study overall, not on this receptor specifically: Most TCR sequences were seen in very few donors, while some public TCRs were found in many individuals. The validation cohort had no HLA typing available for a later analysis, so co-occurrence within that cohort was assessed over all 120 or so repertoires. Cytomegalovirus status was reported to be diagnosed by the classifier with high specificity and sensitivity in both the original and validation cohorts. A total of around 150 TCR beta chains were listed by the study as associated with cytomegalovirus. The authors suggested that the approach could potentially be generalized to other disease states and immunological phenotypes. Subsequent analysis determined that TCRs grouped into clusters in the first cohort also showed a tendency toward co-occurrence across the 120 or so validation repertoires, and approximately 94% of cluster scores exceeded 0. In vitro tests confirmed that a few of the cytomegalovirus-associated TCR beta chains recognize cytomegalovirus antigens.

Sequencing was performed on PBMCs. The source of this sequence is a woman younger than 30 in good health and CMV-seropositive. The sequence links TRBV4-1 to TRBJ2-1, with 10 bases in between that match TRBD2. CDR3 region: CASSQVDSGGDYNEQFF. DNA sequence: TGCGCCAGCAGCCAAGTTGACAGCGGGGGGGATTACAATGAGCAGTTCTTC.